The 20 T cell receptor beta chains in this list originate from one sample, sequenced in a study of CD8 T cells in Susac syndrome. RNA, at about 0.45 to 1 ug, was reverse transcribed with random hexamers. TCRdb analysed the immunoSEQ multiplex PCR reads with MiXCR anew, one entry per CDR3 protein. The table lists 250,000 to 350,000 distinct CDR3 sequences, roughly 81% of them singletons. The sequencing input was CD8+ T cells from PBMCs. These receptors were collected from a human donor with multiple sclerosis.

This chain links TRBV28 with TRBJ2-7; no firm D call. Germline V lookup: CDR1 MDHEN, CDR2 SYDVKM. The CDR3 has 12 amino acids. V shed 6 bases and J shed 5 bases, with 11 bases lying between them. The CDR3 reads CASSLPIDEQYF. CDR3 nucleotides: TGTGCCAGCAGCCTCCCGATTGACGAGCAGTACTTC.

This clonotype has only a few counts. The chain couples TRBV27 to TRBJ2-7; D remains unclear. CDR1 and CDR2 from the germline V gene are MNHEY and SMNVEV (reference sequence). This CDR3 comprises 13 residues. Between the trimmed V and J ends, which lost 2 bases and 7 bases, there was a span of 12 bases. The CDR3 sequence is CASSLVTVGEQYF. The DNA of the CDR3 is TGTGCCAGCAGTTTAGTGACCGTGGGGGAGCAGTACTTC.

CDR3 DNA sequence: TGTGCCAGCACCCCTAGCGGAAAAACAACAGAGACCCAGTACTTC. It encodes CASTPSGKTTETQYF. The rearrangement uses TRBV9 and TRBJ2-5; 7 bases match TRBD2. V dropped 6 bases and J dropped 4; count of bases not matched to a gene: 12. The V gene's germline CDR1 is SGDLS and CDR2 YYNGEE. The CDR3 spans 15 residues.

V usage is TRBV20-1 and J usage is TRBJ2-3, with TRBD2 identical over 7 bases. V trimming: 6 bases; J trimming: 3 bases; junction bases outside the gene matches: 18. Germline V lookup: CDR1 DFQATT, CDR2 SNEGSKA (reference sequence). The CDR3 consists of 17 residues. The CDR3 DNA reads as TGCAGTGCCAGAAGCTACGTCGGGAGGATAATAACAGATACGCAGTATTTT. Translated: CSARSYVGRIITDTQYF.

The chain couples TRBV20-1 to TRBJ1-5; D ambiguous. The CDR3 contains 15 residues. Germline values: CDR1 DFQATT, CDR2 SNEGSKA (reference sequence). V was trimmed by 0 bases and J by 0 bases, leaving 9 bases between them. The CDR3 bases are TGCAGTGCTAGAGATGCCACCTTTAGCAATCAGCCCCAGCATTTT. Translation gives CSARDATFSNQPQHF.

This chain joins TRBV30 and TRBJ2-7; TRBD2 matches 13 bases. The trim removed 3 bases at V and 5 bases at J, leaving 4 bases unmatched. The CDR3 contains 14 residues. Germline CDR1 and CDR2: GTSNPN and SVGIG (reference sequence). The CDR3 region is CAWSRTSGSDEQYF. Here the CDR3 DNA reads TGTGCCTGGAGCAGGACTAGCGGGAGCGACGAGCAGTACTTC. The full variable domain, completed using reference TRBV30 and TRBJ2-7, is SQTIHQWPATLVQPVGSPLSLECTVEGTSNPNLYWYRQAAGRGLQLLFYSVGIGQISSEVPQNLSASRPQDRQFILSSKKLLLSDSGFYLCAWSRTSGSDEQYFGPGTRLTVT.

The chain is built from TRBV2 and TRBJ2-7; tentative D call: TRBD1 (5 bases). Germline V gives CDR1 SNHLY, CDR2 FYNNEI. The CDR3 is 12 residues long. The CDR3: CSSQGSPDEQYF. DNA for the CDR3: TGTTCTTCCCAGGGCTCCCCCGACGAGCAGTACTTC.

The chain combines TRBV7-9 with TRBJ2-1; D remains ambiguous. This CDR3 is built from 14 residues. Trimming took off 5 bases at V and 9 bases at J, with 17 bases between the two ends. CDR1 is SEHNR and CDR2 is FQNEAQ in the germline V gene (reference sequence). The CDR3, as DNA: TGTGCCAGCAGCCCCTCAACCGCTCGGAGTGAGCAGTTCTTC. It codes for CASSPSTARSEQFF.

The V and J genes are TRBV5-4 and TRBJ2-7, with D unresolved. Trimming removed 4 bases at V and 0 bases at J, with 17 bases between. CDR1 and CDR2 from the germline V gene are SGHNT and YYREEE (reference sequence). The CDR3 contains 16 residues. CDR3 amino acids: CASSPRPDSYSYEQYF. CDR3 coding DNA: TGTGCCAGCAGCCCGCGGCCTGATTCGTACTCCTACGAGCAGTACTTC.

The chain has TRBV15 and TRBJ2-7, with D tentatively TRBD2 (5 bases). From germline, CDR1 is LNHNV and CDR2 YYDKDF (reference sequence). The CDR3 sequence is 13 residues long. V lost 6 bases to trimming and J lost 2 bases, with 11 bases between them. The CDR3 sequence: CATRAGATYEQYF. Written as DNA, the CDR3 is TGTGCCACCAGGGCGGGCGCCACCTACGAGCAGTACTTC.

The chain carries TRBV27 and TRBJ1-5; a possible D gene is TRBD1 (5 bases). There are 15 residues in the CDR3. Germline-derived CDR1 and CDR2 are MNHEY and SMNVEV (reference sequence). The V gene lost 4 bases and the J gene lost 4 bases, with 14 bases spanning the gap. CDR3 loop: CASSSLRGGNQPQHF. DNA for the CDR3: TGTGCCAGCAGTTCCCTCCGGGGGGGAAATCAGCCCCAGCATTTT.

The V gene is TRBV7-9, the J gene TRBJ2-7; the match to TRBD1 covers 8 bases. The junction had 9 bases not matched to a gene; V was cut back by 5 bases and J by 9 bases. The CDR3 runs to 13 residues. Germline V gives CDR1 SEHNR, CDR2 FQNEAQ (reference sequence). CDR3 DNA sequence: TGTGCCAGCAGCCTCCTAGACAGGGGCGGGCAGTACTTC. The encoded protein is CASSLLDRGGQYF.

This clonotype was detected only once. V usage is TRBV12-3 or TRBV12-4 and J usage is TRBJ2-1; the match to TRBD2 covers 11 bases. CDR3 length: 16 amino acids. Trimming removed 5 bases from V and 4 bases from J; junction bases left unmatched: 7. The CDR3, as DNA: TGTGCCAGCAGTCCGGGACTAGCGGATATTTACAATGAGCAGTTCTTC. It encodes CASSPGLADIYNEQFF.

CDR3 DNA: TGCGCCAGCAGTCAAAATGCGACAGGGTTTCCCTACAATGAGCAGTTCTTC. This encodes CASSQNATGFPYNEQFF. The rearrangement joins TRBV23-1 to TRBJ2-1; 7 bases are shared with TRBD1. TRBV23-1 is placed among ORFs of uncertain function. The J segment lost 2 bases and the V segment lost 2 bases, leaving 9 bases of the junction unmatched. The CDR3 covers 17 residues.

The V call is TRBV7-9, the J call TRBJ2-2, with 12 positions matching TRBD2. Trimming at V came to 4 bases and at J to 1 base, leaving 7 bases not matched to a gene. The germline CDR1 and CDR2 sequences are SEHNR and FQNEAQ (reference sequence). The CDR3 is made up of 18 amino acids. The CDR3 protein is CASSSGTSGRRNTGELFF. DNA of the CDR3: TGTGCCAGCAGCTCCGGGACTAGCGGGCGTAGGAACACCGGGGAGCTGTTTTTT.

This sequence joins TRBV15 and TRBJ2-3, with D hard to call. CDR3 size: 13 residues. Germline V gives CDR1 LNHNV, CDR2 YYDKDF (reference sequence). Trimming shortened V by 4 bases and J by 4 bases, and 9 bases separated the two germline ends. CDR3 in amino acids: CATSIRGADTQYF. The CDR3 coding sequence is TGTGCCACCAGCATAAGAGGTGCAGATACGCAGTATTTT.

V usage is TRBV28 and J usage is TRBJ1-4; D possibly corresponds to TRBD1 (5 bases). The CDR3 is 18 amino acids. The V gene's germline CDR1 is MDHEN and CDR2 SYDVKM. V lost 6 bases and J lost 0, with 20 bases in between. The CDR3: CASSSRDLTFATNEKLFF. The DNA of the CDR3 is TGTGCCAGCAGCTCCCGGGACCTAACATTTGCAACTAATGAAAAACTGTTTTTT.

The chain is built from TRBV5-1 and TRBJ2-7, with D possibly being TRBD2 (6 bases). The CDR3 spans 14 residues. Germline V gives CDR1 SGHRS, CDR2 YFSETQ. The V end lost 7 bases, the J end lost 2 bases, and 16 bases lay between the germline ends. The CDR3 sequence: CASAPGTPAYEQYF. The CDR3 DNA reads as TGCGCCAGCGCACCTGGGACTCCAGCCTACGAGCAGTACTTC. Complete variable domain (other parts from reference TRBV5-1 and TRBJ2-7): KAGVTQTPRYLIKTRGQQVTLSCSPISGHRSVSWYQQTPGQGLQFLFEYFSETQRNKGNFPGRFSGRQFSNSRSEMNVSTLELGDSALYLCASAPGTPAYEQYFGPGTRLTVT.

This sequence joins TRBV29-1 and TRBJ1-1; tentative D call: TRBD1 (6 bases). The germline CDR1 and CDR2 sequences are SQVTM and ANQGSEA. CDR3 length equals 11 residues. V was pared by 5 bases and J by 4 bases, with 8 bases between. CDR3 nucleotides: TGCAGCGTTAAGGGGGGCACTGAAGCTTTCTTT. As protein: CSVKGGTEAFF.

This chain links TRBV7-9 with TRBJ1-6; D is ambiguous. Germline V gene data show CDR1 as SEHNR and CDR2 as FQNEAQ (reference sequence). CDR3 size: 11 residues. The V and J ends lost 5 bases and 15 bases respectively, with 11 bases between them. This CDR3 is CASSEGFHLHF. Written as DNA, the CDR3 is TGTGCCAGCAGCGAGGGTTTTCACCTCCACTTT.